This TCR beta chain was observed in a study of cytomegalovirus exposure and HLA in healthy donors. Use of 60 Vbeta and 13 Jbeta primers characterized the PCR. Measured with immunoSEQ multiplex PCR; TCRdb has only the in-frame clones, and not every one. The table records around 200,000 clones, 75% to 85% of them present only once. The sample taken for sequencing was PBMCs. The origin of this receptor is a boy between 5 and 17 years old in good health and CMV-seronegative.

The CDR3 coding sequence is TGTGCCAGCAGCCTAACTAGGGACAGGGACTCCTACGAGCAGTACTTC. Amino acids: CASSLTRDRDSYEQYF. This sequence joins TRBV7-9 and TRBJ2-7, with 9 bases that match TRBD1. There are 16 residues in the CDR3. V dropped 5 bases and J dropped 0; count of bases not matched to a gene: 8. The germline V gene encodes CDR1 SEHNR and CDR2 FQNEAQ (reference sequence). The full variable domain, completed using reference TRBV7-9 and TRBJ2-7, is DTGVSQNPRHKITKRGQNVTFRCDPISEHNRLYWYRQTLGQGPEFLTYFQNEAQLEKSRLLSDRFSAERPKGSFSTLEIQRTEQGDSAMYLCASSLTRDRDSYEQYFGPGTRLTVT.